This entry is about one T cell receptor beta chain. Its matching antigen is unknown. This record comes from a study of cytomegalovirus exposure and HLA in healthy donors. Study conclusions and caveats: There were around 160 TCR beta chains listed as cytomegalovirus-associated. As was reported, the classifier diagnosed cytomegalovirus status with high specificity and sensitivity.

13 Jbeta primers and 60 Vbeta primers were used for the PCR. Using immunoSEQ multiplex PCR, the repertoire was profiled, and TCRdb retains in-frame clones only, with some absent. Found here are fewer than 250,000 clones, approximately 70% of them singletons; the top ten hold 1.8%. Between the trimmed V and J ends, which lost 4 bases and 0 bases, there was a span of 9 bases. The CDR3 has 14 amino acids. The V gene's germline CDR1 is SNHLY and CDR2 FYNNEI. The source of this sequence is a woman between 25 and 40 years old in good health and CMV-seronegative. The sample consisted of PBMCs. This rearrangement joins TRBV2 to TRBJ2-5; no definite D call. DNA of the CDR3: TGTGCCAGCAGTGTCTCCGCGCACCAAGAGACCCAGTACTTC. It translates to CASSVSAHQETQYF. Filled out from reference TRBV2 and TRBJ2-5, the complete variable domain reads EPEVTQTPSHQVTQMGQEVILRCVPISNHLYFYWYRQILGQKVEFLVSFYNNEISEKSEIFDDQFSVERPDGSNFTLKIRSTKLEDSAMYFCASSVSAHQETQYFGPGTRLLVL.